This T cell receptor beta chain was documented in a study of human T cells and chemical hapten exposure. Study outcomes and limitations: Controls had significantly fewer large CDR3 similarity clusters than were formed by expanded TCRs.

This sample's time point: patch test 2, 6 weeks after DPC sensitization. Stated treatment: therapeutic diphenylcyclopropenone sensitization with weekly scalp DPC. This clonotype was counted at least ten times. Its antigen is not identified. A single record per CDR3 protein comes from TCRdb applying MiXCR to the RACE reads. The repertoire holds 65,000 to 95,000 distinct CDR3 sequences, with about 6.6% as singletons. Between the trimmed V and J ends, which lost 1 base and 3 bases, there was a span of 6 bases. Germline CDR1 reads SNHLY; CDR2 reads FYNNEI. This CDR3 is built from 13 residues. The chain couples TRBV2 to TRBJ1-2, with no clear D. Sample: whole blood, taken in connection with sensitization to the hapten diphenylcyclopropenone (DPC). The receptor comes from a woman aged 30 to 39 with alopecia areata. Some clones in this sample may be carry-over from other donors' samples. The CDR3 DNA follows: TGTGCCAGCAGTGAAGACCCCTACTATGGCTACACCTTC. Translating gives CASSEDPYYGYTF.